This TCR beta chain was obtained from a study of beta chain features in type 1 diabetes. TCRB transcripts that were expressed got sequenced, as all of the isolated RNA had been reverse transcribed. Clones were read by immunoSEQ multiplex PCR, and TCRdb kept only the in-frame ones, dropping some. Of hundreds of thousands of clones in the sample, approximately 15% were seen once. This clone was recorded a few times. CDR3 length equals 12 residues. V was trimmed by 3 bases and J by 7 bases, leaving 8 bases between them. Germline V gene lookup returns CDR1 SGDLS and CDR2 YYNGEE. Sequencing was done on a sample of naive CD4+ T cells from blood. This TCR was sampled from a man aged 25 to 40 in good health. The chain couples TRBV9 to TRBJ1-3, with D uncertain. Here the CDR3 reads CASSAAGNTIYF. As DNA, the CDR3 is TGTGCCAGCAGCGCGGCCGGGAACACCATATATTTT.